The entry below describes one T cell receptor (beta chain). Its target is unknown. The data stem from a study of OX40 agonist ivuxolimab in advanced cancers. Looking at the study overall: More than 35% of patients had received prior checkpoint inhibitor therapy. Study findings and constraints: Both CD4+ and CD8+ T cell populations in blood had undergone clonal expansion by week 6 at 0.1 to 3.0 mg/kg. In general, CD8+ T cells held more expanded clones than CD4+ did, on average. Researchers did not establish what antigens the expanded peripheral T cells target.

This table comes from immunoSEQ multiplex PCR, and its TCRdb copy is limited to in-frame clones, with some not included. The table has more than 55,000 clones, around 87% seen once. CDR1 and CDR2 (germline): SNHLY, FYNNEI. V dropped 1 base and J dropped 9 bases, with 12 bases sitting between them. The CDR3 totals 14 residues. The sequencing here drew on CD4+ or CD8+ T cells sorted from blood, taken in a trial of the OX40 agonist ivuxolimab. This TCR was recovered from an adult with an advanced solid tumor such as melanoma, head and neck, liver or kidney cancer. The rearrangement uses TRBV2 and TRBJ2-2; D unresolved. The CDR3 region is CASSEEGNGRELFF. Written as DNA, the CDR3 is TGTGCCAGCAGTGAAGAAGGAAACGGCCGGGAGCTGTTTTTT.